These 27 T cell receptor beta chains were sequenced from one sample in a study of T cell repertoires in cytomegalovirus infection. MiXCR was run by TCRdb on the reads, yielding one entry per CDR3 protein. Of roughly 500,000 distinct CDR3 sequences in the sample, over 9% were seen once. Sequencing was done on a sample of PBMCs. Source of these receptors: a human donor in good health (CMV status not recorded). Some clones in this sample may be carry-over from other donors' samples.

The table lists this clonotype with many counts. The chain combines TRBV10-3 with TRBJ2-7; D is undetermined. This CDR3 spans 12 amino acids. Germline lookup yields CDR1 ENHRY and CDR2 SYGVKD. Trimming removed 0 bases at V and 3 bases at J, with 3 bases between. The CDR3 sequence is CAISESGYEQYF. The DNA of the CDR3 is TGTGCCATCAGTGAGTCAGGCTACGAGCAGTACTTC.

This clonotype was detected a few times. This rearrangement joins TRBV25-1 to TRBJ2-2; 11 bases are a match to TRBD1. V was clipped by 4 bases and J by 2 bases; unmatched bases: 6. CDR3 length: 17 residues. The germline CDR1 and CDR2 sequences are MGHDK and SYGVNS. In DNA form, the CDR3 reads TGTGCCAGCAGTGTCCCGGGACAGGGGGGTAACACCGGGGAGCTGTTTTTT. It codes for CASSVPGQGGNTGELFF.

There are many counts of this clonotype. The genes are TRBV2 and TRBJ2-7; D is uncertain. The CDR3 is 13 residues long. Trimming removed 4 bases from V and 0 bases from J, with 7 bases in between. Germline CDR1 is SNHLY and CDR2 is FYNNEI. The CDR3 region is CASSVDGSYEQYF. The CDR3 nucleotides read TGTGCCAGCAGTGTAGACGGCTCCTACGAGCAGTACTTC.

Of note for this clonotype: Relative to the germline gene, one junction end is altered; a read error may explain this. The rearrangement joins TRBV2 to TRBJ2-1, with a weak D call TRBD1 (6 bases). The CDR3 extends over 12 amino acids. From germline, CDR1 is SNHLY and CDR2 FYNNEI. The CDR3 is CASILEPGQLLF. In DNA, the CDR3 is TGTGCCAGCATTTTAGAACCGGGACAATTGCTCTTC.

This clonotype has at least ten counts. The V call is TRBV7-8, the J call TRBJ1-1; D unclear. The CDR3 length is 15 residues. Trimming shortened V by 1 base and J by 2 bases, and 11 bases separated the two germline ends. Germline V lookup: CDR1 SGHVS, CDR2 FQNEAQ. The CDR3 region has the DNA TGTGCCAGCAGCTTAGGCAACCCTCTTAACACTGAAGCTTTCTTT. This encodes CASSLGNPLNTEAFF. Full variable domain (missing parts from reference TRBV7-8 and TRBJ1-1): GAGVSQSPRYKVAKRGQDVALRCDPISGHVSLFWYQQALGQGPEFLTYFQNEAQLDKSGLPSDRFFAERPEGSVSTLKIQRTQQEDSAVYLCASSLGNPLNTEAFFGQGTRLTVV.

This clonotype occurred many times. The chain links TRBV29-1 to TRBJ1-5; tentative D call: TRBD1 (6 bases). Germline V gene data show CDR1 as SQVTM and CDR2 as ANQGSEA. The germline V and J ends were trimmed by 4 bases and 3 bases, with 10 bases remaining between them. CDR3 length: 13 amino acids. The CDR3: CSVGKGDNQPQHF. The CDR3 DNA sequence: TGCAGCGTTGGGAAGGGGGACAATCAGCCCCAGCATTTT. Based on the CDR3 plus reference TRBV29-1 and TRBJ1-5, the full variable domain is SAVISQKPSRDICQRGTSLTIQCQVDSQVTMMFWYRQQPGQSLTLIATANQGSEATYESGFVIDKFPISRPNLTFSTLTVSNMSPEDSSIYLCSVGKGDNQPQHFGDGTRLSIL.

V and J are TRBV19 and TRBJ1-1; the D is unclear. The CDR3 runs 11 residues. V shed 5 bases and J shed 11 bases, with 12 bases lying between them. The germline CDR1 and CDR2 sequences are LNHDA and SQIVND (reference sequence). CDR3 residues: CASSPGVEAFF. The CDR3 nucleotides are TGTGCCAGTAGTCCCGGAGTGGAGGCTTTCTTT.

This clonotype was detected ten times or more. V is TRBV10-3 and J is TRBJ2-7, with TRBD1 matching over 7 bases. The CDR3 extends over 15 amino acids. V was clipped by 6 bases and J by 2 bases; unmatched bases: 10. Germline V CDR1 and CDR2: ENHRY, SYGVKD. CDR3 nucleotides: TGTGCCATCAGGGTGTTCGGGACAGAGCCCTACGAGCAGTACTTC. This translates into CAIRVFGTEPYEQYF.

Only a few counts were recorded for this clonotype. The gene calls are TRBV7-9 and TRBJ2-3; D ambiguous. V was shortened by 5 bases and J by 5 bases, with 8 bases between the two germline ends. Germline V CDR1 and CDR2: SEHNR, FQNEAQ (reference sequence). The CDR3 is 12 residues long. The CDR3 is CASSDSKDTQYF. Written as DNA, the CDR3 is TGTGCCAGCAGCGACTCGAAAGATACGCAGTATTTT.

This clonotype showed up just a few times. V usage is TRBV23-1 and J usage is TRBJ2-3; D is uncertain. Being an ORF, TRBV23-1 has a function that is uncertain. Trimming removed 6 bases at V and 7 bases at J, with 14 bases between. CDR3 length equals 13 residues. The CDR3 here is CASSPPPTNTQYF. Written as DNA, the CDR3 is TGCGCCAGCAGCCCCCCACCGACGAATACGCAGTATTTT.

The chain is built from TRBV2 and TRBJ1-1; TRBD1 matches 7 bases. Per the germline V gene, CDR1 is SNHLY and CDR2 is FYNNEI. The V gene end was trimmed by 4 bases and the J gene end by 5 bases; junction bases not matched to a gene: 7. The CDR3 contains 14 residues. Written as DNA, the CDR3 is TGTGCCAGCAGTGTTAATACAGGGGTGACTGAAGCTTTCTTT. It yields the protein CASSVNTGVTEAFF. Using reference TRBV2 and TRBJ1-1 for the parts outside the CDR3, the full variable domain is EPEVTQTPSHQVTQMGQEVILRCVPISNHLYFYWYRQILGQKVEFLVSFYNNEISEKSEIFDDQFSVERPDGSNFTLKIRSTKLEDSAMYFCASSVNTGVTEAFFGQGTRLTVV.

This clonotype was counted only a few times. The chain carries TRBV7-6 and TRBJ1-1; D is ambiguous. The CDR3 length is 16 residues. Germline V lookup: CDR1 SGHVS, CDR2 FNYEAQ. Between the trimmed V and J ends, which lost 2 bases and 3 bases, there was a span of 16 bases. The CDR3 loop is CASSLRRPSEDTEAFF. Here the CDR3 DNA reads TGTGCCAGCAGCTTACGCAGGCCCAGCGAGGACACTGAAGCTTTCTTT. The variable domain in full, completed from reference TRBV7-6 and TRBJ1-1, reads GAGVSQSPRYKVTKRGQDVALRCDPISGHVSLYWYRQALGQGPEFLTYFNYEAQQDKSGLPNDRFSAERPEGSISTLTIQRTEQRDSAMYRCASSLRRPSEDTEAFFGQGTRLTVV.

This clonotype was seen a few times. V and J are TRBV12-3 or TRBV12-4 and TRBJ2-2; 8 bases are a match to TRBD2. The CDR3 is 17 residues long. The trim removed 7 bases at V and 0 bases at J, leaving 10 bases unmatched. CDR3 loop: CASTQGREEANTGELFF. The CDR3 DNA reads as TGTGCCAGCACCCAAGGGCGGGAGGAAGCGAACACCGGGGAGCTGTTTTTT.

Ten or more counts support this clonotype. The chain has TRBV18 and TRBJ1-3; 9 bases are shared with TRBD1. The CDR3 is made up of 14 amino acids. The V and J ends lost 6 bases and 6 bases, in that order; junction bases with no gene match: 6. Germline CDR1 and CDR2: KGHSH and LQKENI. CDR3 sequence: CASSPGQGTNTIYF. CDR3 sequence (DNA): TGTGCCAGCTCTCCTGGACAGGGGACAAACACCATATATTTT.

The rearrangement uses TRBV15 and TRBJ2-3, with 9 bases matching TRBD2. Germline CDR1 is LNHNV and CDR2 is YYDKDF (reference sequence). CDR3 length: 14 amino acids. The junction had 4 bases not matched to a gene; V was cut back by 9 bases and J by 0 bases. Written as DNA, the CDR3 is TGTGCCACAGCAGCGGGAGGCAGCACAGATACGCAGTATTTT. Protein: CATAAGGSTDTQYF.

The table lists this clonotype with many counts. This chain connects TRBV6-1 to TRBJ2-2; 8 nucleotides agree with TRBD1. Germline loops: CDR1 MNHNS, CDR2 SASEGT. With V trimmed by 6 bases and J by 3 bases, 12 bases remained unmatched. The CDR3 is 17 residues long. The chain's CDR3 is CASSYFRPTGDTGELFF. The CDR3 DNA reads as TGTGCCAGCAGCTACTTTAGACCGACAGGGGACACCGGGGAGCTGTTTTTT.

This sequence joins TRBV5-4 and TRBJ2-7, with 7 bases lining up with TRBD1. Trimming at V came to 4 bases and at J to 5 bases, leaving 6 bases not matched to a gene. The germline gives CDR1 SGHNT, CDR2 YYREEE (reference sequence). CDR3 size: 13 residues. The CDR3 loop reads CASSLDRADEQYF. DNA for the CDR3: TGTGCCAGCAGCCTTGACAGGGCGGACGAGCAGTACTTC.

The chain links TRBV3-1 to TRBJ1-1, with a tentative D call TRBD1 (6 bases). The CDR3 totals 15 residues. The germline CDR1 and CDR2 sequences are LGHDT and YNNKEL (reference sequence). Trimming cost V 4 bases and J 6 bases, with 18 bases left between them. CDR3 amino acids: CASSRRRQVVAEAFF. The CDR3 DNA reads TGTGCCAGCAGCCGACGCCGACAGGTGGTCGCTGAAGCTTTCTTT.

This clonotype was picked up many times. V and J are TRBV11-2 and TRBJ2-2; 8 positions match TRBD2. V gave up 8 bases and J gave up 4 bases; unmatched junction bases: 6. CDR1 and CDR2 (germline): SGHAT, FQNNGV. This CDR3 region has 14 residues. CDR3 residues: CASRLAQGTGELFF. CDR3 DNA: TGTGCCAGCCGACTAGCGCAAGGCACCGGGGAGCTGTTTTTT.

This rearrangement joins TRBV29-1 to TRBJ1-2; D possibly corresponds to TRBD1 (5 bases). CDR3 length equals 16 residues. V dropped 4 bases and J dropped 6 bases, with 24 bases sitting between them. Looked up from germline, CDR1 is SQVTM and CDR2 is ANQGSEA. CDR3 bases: TGCAGCGTTGTCTGGGGGGTTCGAGGGCAATCCGATGGCTACACCTTC. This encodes CSVVWGVRGQSDGYTF.

The CDR3 DNA is TGCAGTGCTATTCCTCGGCGGGGGGGCCGAGAGACCCAGTACTTC. Residues: CSAIPRRGGRETQYF. The chain joins TRBV20-1 to TRBJ2-5, with 9 bases fitting TRBD2. The CDR3 loop spans 15 amino acids. Trimming took 4 bases from V and 4 from J; bases not matched to a gene: 10. The germline V gene encodes CDR1 DFQATT and CDR2 SNEGSKA (reference sequence).

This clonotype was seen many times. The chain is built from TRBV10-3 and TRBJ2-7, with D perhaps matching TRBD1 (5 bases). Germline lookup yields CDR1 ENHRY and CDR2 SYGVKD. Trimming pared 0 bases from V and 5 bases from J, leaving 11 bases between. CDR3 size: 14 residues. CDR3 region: CAISESLGLNEQYF. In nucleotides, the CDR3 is TGTGCCATCAGTGAGTCGCTGGGGCTAAACGAGCAGTACTTC.

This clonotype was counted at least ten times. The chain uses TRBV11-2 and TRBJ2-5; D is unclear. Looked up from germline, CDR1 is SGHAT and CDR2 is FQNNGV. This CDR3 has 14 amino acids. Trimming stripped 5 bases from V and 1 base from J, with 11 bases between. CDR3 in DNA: TGTGCCAGCAGCCGCGCCCTCCTCCAAGAGACCCAGTACTTC. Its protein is CASSRALLQETQYF.

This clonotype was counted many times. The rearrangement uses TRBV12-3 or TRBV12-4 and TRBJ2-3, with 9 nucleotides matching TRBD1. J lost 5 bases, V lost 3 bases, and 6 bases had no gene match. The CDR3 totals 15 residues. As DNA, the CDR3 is TGTGCCAGCAGTTTTACAGGGGGCGTGGGAGATACGCAGTATTTT. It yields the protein CASSFTGGVGDTQYF.

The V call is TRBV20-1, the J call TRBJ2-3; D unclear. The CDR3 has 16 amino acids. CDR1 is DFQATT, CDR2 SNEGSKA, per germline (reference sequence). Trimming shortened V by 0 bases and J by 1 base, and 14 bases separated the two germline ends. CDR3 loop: CSAREVSSSGTDTQYF. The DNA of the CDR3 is TGCAGTGCTAGAGAGGTATCGTCCTCTGGCACAGATACGCAGTATTTT.

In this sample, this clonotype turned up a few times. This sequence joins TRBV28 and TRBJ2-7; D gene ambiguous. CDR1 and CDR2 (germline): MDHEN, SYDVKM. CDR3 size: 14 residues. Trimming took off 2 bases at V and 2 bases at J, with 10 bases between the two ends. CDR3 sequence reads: CASSLRLNAYEQYF. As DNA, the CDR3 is TGTGCCAGCAGTTTACGACTCAACGCCTACGAGCAGTACTTC.

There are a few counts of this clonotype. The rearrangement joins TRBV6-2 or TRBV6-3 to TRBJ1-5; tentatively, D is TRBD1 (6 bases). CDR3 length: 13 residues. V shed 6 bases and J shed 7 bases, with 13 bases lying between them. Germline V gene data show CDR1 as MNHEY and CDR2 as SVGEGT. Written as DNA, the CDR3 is TGTGCCAGCAGAGAAGGGGGATTGCAGCCCCAGCATTTT. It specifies CASREGGLQPQHF.